The rows below give T cell receptor beta chains drawn from one sample of a study of blood T cell repertoires in COVID-19. Libraries were prepared by immunoSEQ multiplex PCR; TCRdb keeps only in-frame clonotypes and omits some of them. The sample has roughly 110,000 clones, roughly 80% seen once; the top ten hold about 10%. Sequencing was performed on peripheral blood. These receptors all stem from a human donor in a cohort sampled during active COVID-19. The CDR3 runs from the conserved cysteine through the conserved F or W.

CASSTTDRLDSYEQYF	TRBV19	TRBJ2-7
CASSRSGSLQETQYF	TRBV7-2	TRBJ2-5
CASSPPGLAGDMMYEQYF	TRBV23-1	TRBJ2-7
CAWSSSGNTIYF	TRBV30	TRBJ1-3
CASSYSKAGKETQYF	TRBV6-2/TRBV6-3	TRBJ2-5
CASSYRGGTLEQYF	TRBV6-6	TRBJ2-7
CASSPPQGSNQPQHF	TRBV2	TRBJ1-5
CASSPYRGDNEQFF	TRBV18	TRBJ2-1
CASSRPTSSFISYEQYF	TRBV6-2/TRBV6-3	TRBJ2-7
CASSGALRGPGNTIYF	TRBV5-1	TRBJ1-3
CASSHLSGGAYNEQFF	TRBV11-3	TRBJ2-1
CASSARRGLGEQYF	TRBV6-2/TRBV6-3	TRBJ2-7
CASSRTPQETQYF	TRBV7-3	TRBJ2-5
CASSYSMGQLYGYTF	TRBV6-5	TRBJ1-2
CASTPPGYSGNTIYF	TRBV6-5	TRBJ1-3
CASSLTAAKNEQFF	TRBV19	TRBJ2-1
CASTQGTEAFF	TRBV19	TRBJ1-1
CASRRTERVNYGYTF	TRBV19	TRBJ1-2
CASRATGGAYGYTF	TRBV9	TRBJ1-2
CASSGYPGAGELFF	TRBV7-3	TRBJ2-2
CASSGSGSNTGELFF	TRBV5-1	TRBJ2-2
CASSHGTADEQYF	TRBV11-3	TRBJ2-7
CAISESAQAYGYTF	TRBV10-3	TRBJ1-2
CASSYSSTGSPGYTF	TRBV6-5	TRBJ1-2
CASSDGTSGGRDTQYF	TRBV6-4	TRBJ2-3
CASSMWASSGDGYTF	TRBV19	TRBJ1-2
CASSLKYGYTF	TRBV12-3/TRBV12-4	TRBJ1-2
CASSPTGRLIYGYTF	TRBV25-1	TRBJ1-2
CSVEGRAGYEQYF	TRBV29-1	TRBJ2-7
CASTGQGAEKLFF	TRBV7-2	TRBJ1-4
CASSRAGTSGGGSYNEQFF	TRBV3-1/TRBV3-2	TRBJ2-1
CASSYGGNPAGQPQHF	TRBV6-2/TRBV6-3	TRBJ1-5
CAWSVAYGAYGYTF	TRBV30	TRBJ1-2
CAWSARPPTEAFF	TRBV30	TRBJ1-1
CASSIAGSTKNIQYF	TRBV19	TRBJ2-4
CSVEVGGTNEKLFF	TRBV29-1	TRBJ1-4
CASSLSGGSSYEQYF	TRBV5-4	TRBJ2-7
CASRLSGSSTDTQYF	TRBV6-4	TRBJ2-3
CAWSPGGGGNTIYF	TRBV30	TRBJ1-3
CASSLRSRGRFTNEKLFF	TRBV5-6	TRBJ1-4
CASSSGLAGVDEQYF	TRBV13	TRBJ2-7
CSVEELENNEQFF	TRBV29-1	TRBJ2-1
CSYTVNTEAFF	TRBV20-1	TRBJ1-1
CASSPRRGGTQYF	TRBV7-3	TRBJ2-5
CASSLYSYGYTF	TRBV5-8	TRBJ1-2
CASSFRQATYEQYF	TRBV7-2	TRBJ2-7
CAWSAGLDFYNEQFF	TRBV30	TRBJ2-1
CASSHGLYEQYF	TRBV4-2	TRBJ2-7
CASSQGTFSSYNEQFF	TRBV3-1/TRBV3-2	TRBJ2-1
CASSQDDRSARRF	TRBV3-1/TRBV3-2	TRBJ1-3
CASSPGQGVYGETQYF	TRBV18	TRBJ2-5